This TCR beta chain was identified during a study of blood T cell repertoires in COVID-19. Study details: COVID-19 samples collected from the United States, Italy and Spain covered acute and convalescent phases.

Per germline, CDR1 LGHDT and CDR2 YNNKEL (reference sequence). CDR3 length equals 15 residues. V lost 3 bases, J lost 9 bases, and 10 bases stayed unmatched. Participants reported their clinical history, and cohort assignment relied on those reports. The authors' processing: Estimation of nucleated cell counts relied on the amplification of reference gene primers. This table comes from immunoSEQ multiplex PCR, and its TCRdb copy is limited to in-frame clones, with some not included. The DNA was the basis for D and trimming; V, J and clone size are from that table. Found here are fewer than 300,000 clones, about nine tenths of them singletons; the top ten hold around 15%.

The receptor comes from a man younger than 35 who had recovered from COVID-19. The sequencing sample was made of PBMCs or T cells enriched from blood (not recorded which). The gene calls are TRBV3-1 (or the pseudogene TRBV3-2) and TRBJ2-1; TRBD2 matches at 8 bases. The CDR3 protein is CASSHPGGGKSEQFF. CDR3 nucleotides: TGTGCCAGCAGCCACCCGGGAGGGGGTAAAAGTGAGCAGTTCTTC.